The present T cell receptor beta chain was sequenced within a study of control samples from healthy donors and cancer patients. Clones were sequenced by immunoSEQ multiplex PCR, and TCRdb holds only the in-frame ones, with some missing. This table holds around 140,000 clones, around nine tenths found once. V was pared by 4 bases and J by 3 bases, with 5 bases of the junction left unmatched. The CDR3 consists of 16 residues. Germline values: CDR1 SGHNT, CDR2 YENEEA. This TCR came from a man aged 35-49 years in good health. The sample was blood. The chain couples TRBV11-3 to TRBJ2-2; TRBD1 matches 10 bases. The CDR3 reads CASSSGQGIYTGELFF. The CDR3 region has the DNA TGTGCCAGCAGCTCGGGACAGGGGATATACACCGGGGAGCTGTTTTTT. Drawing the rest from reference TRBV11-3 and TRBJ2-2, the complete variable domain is EAGVVQSPRYKIIEKKQPVAFWCNPISGHNTLYWYLQNLGQGPELLIRYENEEAVDDSQLPKDRFSAERLKGVDSTLKIQPAELGDSAVYLCASSSGQGIYTGELFFGEGSRLTVL.